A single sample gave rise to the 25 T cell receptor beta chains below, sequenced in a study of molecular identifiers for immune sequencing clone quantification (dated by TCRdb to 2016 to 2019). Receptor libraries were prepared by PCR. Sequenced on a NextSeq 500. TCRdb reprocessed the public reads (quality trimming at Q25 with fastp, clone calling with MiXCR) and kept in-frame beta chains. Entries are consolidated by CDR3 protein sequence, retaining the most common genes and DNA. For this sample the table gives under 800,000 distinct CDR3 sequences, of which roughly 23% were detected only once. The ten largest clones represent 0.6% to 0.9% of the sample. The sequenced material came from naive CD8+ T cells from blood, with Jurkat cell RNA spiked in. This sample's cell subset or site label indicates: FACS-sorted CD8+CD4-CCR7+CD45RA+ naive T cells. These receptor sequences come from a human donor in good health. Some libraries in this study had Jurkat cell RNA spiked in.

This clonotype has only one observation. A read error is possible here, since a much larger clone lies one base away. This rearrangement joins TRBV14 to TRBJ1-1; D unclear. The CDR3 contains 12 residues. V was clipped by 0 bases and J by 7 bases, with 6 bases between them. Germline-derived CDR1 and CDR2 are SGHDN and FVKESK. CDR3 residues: CASSQEYDEAFF. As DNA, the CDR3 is TGTGCCAGCAGCCAAGAGTACGATGAAGCTTTCTTT.

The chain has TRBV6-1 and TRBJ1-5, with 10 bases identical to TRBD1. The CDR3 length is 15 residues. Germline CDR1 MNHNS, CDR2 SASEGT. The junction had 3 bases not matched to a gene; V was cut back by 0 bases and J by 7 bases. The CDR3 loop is CASSEARQGAQPQHF. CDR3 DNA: TGTGCCAGCAGTGAAGCCAGACAGGGGGCCCAGCCCCAGCATTTT.

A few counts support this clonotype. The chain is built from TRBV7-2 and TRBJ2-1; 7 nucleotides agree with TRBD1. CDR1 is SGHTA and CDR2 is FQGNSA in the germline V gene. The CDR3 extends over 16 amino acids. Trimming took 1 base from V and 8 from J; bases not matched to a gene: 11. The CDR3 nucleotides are TGTGCCAGCAGCTTAGTAGGGTCAGGGGGTAGGGATGAGCAGTTCTTC. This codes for CASSLVGSGGRDEQFF. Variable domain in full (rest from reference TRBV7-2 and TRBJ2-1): GAGVSQSPSNKVTEKGKDVELRCDPISGHTALYWYRQSLGQGLEFLIYFQGNSAPDKSGLPSDRFSAERTGGSVSTLTIQRTQQEDSAVYLCASSLVGSGGRDEQFFGPGTRLTVL.

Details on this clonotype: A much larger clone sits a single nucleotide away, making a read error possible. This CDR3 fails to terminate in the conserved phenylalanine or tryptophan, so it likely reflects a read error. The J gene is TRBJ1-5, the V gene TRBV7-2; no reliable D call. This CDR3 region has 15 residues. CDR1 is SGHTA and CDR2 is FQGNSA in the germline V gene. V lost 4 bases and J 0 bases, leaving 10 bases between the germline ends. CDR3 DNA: TGTGCCAGCAGCTCAAGCGGGAGTAGCAATCAGCCCCAGCATTCT. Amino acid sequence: CASSSSGSSNQPQHS.

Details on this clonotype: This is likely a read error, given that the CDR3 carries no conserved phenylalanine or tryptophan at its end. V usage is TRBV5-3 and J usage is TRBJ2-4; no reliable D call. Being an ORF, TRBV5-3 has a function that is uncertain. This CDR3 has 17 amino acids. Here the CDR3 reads CASSLAAGPLAKNVQYS. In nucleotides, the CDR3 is TGTGCCAGCAGCTTGGCCGCTGGACCCTTAGCCAAAAACGTTCAGTACTCC.

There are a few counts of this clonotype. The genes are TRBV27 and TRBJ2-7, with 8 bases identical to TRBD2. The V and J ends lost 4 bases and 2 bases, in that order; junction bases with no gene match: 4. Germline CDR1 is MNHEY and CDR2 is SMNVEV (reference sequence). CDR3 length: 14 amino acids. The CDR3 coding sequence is TGTGCCAGCAGTTCGGGACTAGAAGCCTACGAGCAGTACTTC. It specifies CASSSGLEAYEQYF.

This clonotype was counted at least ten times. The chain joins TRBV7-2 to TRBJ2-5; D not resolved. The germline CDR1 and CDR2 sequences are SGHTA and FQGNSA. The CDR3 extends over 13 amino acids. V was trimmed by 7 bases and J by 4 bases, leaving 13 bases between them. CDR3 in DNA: TGTGCCAGCACCGAAATGAGCCCAGAGACCCAGTACTTC. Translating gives CASTEMSPETQYF.

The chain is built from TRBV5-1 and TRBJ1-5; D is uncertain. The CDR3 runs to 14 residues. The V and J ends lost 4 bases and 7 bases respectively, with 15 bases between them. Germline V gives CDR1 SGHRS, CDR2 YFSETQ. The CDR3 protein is CASSPSAAIQPQHF. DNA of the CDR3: TGCGCCAGCAGCCCCTCAGCAGCCATACAGCCCCAGCATTTT.

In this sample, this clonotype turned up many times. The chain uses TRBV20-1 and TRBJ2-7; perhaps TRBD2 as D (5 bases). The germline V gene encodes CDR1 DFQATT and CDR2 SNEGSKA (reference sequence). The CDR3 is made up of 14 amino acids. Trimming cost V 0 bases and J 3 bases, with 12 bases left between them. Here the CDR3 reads CSARDLGRDYEQYF. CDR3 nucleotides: TGCAGTGCTAGAGATCTAGGGAGAGACTACGAGCAGTACTTC.

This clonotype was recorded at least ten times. CDR3 region: CAISDWSTDTQYF. Written as DNA, the CDR3 is TGTGCCATCAGTGACTGGAGCACAGATACGCAGTATTTT. V usage is TRBV10-3 and J usage is TRBJ2-3, with D uncertain. This CDR3 spans 13 amino acids. The germline V and J ends were trimmed by 3 bases and 0 bases, with 4 bases remaining between them. The germline V gene has CDR1 ENHRY and CDR2 SYGVKD.

The CDR3 region has the DNA TGTGCCAGCAGCTCGAATGGGGGGGCATCCTACAATGAGCAGTTCTTC. As protein: CASSSNGGASYNEQFF. The chain couples TRBV7-3 to TRBJ2-1; D is perhaps TRBD2 (7 bases). Germline lookup yields CDR1 SGHTA and CDR2 FQGTGA. This CDR3 is built from 16 residues. V was trimmed by 4 bases and J by 1 base, leaving 14 bases between them.

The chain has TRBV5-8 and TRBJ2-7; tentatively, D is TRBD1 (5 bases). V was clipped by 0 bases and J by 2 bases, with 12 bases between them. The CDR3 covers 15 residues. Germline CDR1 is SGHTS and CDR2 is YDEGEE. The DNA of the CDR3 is TGTGCCAGCAGCTTGGGTCCCAGGGATACCTACGAGCAGTACTTC. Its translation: CASSLGPRDTYEQYF.

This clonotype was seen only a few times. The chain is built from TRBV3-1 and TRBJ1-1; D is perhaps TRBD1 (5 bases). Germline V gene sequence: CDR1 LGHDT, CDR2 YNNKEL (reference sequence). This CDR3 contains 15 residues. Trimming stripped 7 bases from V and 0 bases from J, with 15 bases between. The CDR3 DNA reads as TGTGCCAGCACCCCGGGACCAGGAATGAACACTGAAGCTTTCTTT. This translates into CASTPGPGMNTEAFF.

CDR3 region: CASSPILAGGPYEQYF. The CDR3 region has the DNA TGTGCCAGCAGTCCCATTCTAGCGGGAGGACCCTACGAGCAGTACTTC. The chain links TRBV27 to TRBJ2-7, with 11 bases matching TRBD2. Germline lookup yields CDR1 MNHEY and CDR2 SMNVEV (reference sequence). V lost 5 bases, J lost 2 bases, and 8 bases stayed unmatched. The CDR3 spans 16 residues.

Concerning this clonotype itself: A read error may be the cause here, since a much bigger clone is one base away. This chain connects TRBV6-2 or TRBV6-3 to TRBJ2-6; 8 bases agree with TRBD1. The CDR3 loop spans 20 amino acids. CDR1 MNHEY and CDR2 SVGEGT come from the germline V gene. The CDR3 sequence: CASSYIPGQAFFSGANALTF. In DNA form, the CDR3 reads TGTGCCAGCAGTTATATTCCGGGACAGGCCTTTTTCTCTGGGGCCAACGCCCTGACTTTC.

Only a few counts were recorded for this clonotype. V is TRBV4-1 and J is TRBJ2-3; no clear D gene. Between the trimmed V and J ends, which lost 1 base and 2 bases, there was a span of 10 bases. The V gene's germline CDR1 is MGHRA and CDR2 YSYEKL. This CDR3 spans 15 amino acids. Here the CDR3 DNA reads TGCGCCAGCAGCCAAGGTTCGCTATACACAGATACGCAGTATTTT. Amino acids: CASSQGSLYTDTQYF.

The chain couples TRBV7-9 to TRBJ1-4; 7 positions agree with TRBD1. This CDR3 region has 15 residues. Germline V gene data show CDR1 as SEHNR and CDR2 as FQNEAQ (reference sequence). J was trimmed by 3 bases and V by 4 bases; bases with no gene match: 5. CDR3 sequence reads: CASSSRDSPNEKLFF. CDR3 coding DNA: TGTGCCAGCAGCTCCCGGGACAGCCCTAATGAAAAACTGTTTTTT.

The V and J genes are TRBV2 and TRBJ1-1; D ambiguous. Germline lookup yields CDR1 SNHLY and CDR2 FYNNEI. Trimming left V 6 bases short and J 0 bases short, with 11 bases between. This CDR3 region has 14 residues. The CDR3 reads CASRVLTVNTEAFF. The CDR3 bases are TGTGCCAGCAGAGTATTGACGGTGAACACTGAAGCTTTCTTT.

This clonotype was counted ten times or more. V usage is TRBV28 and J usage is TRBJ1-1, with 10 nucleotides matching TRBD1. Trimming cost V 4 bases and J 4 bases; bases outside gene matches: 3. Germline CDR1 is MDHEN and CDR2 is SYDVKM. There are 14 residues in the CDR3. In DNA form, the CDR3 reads TGTGCCAGCAGTTATAGGACAGGGGGCACTGAAGCTTTCTTT. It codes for CASSYRTGGTEAFF.

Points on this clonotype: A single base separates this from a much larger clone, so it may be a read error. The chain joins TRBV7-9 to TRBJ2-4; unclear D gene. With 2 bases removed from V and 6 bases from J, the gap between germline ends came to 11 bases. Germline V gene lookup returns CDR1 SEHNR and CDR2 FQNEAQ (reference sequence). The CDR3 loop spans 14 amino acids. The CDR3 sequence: CASSLSAGRNIQYF. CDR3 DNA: TGTGCCAGCAGCTTATCTGCCGGAAGAAACATTCAGTACTTC. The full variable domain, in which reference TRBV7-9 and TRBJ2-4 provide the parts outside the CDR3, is DTGVSQNPRHKITKRGQNVTFRCDPISEHNRLYWYRQTLGQGPEFLTYFQNEAQLEKSRLLSDRFSAERPKGSFSTLEIQRTEQGDSAMYLCASSLSAGRNIQYFGAGTRLSVL.

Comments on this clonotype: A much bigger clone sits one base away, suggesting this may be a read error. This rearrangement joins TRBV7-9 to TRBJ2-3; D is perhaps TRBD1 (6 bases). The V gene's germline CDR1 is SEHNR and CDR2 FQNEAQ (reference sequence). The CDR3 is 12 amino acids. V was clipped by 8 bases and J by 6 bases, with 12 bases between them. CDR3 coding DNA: TGTGCCAGCTGCCAAGACAGGGATACGCAGTATTTT. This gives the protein CASCQDRDTQYF. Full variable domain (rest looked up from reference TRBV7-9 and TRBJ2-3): DTGVSQNPRHKITKRGQNVTFRCDPISEHNRLYWYRQTLGQGPEFLTYFQNEAQLEKSRLLSDRFSAERPKGSFSTLEIQRTEQGDSAMYLCASCQDRDTQYFGPGTRLTVL.

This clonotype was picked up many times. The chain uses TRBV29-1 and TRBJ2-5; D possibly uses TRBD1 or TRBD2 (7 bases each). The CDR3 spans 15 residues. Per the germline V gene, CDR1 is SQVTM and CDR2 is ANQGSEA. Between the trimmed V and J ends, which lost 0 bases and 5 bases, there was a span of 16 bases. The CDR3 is CSVEEPGGGAETQYF. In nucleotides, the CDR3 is TGCAGCGTTGAAGAGCCAGGGGGAGGGGCGGAGACCCAGTACTTC.

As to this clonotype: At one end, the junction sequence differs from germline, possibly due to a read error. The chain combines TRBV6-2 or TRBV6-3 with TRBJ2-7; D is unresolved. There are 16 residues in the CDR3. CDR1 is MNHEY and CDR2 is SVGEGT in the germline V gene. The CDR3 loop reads CASSSSTTPSYYAQYF. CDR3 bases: TGTGCCAGCAGTTCGTCCACTACCCCTTCTTACTACGCGCAGTACTTC.

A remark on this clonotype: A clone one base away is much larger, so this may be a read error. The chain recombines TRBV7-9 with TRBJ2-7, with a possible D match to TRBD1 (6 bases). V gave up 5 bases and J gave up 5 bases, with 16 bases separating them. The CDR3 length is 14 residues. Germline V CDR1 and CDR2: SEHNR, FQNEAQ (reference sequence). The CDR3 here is CASSPEGRGHEQYF. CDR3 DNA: TGTGCCAGCAGCCCCGAGGGCAGGGGCCACGAGCAGTACTTC. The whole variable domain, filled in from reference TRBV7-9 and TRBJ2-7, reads DTGVSQNPRHKITKRGQNVTFRCDPISEHNRLYWYRQTLGQGPEFLTYFQNEAQLEKSRLLSDRFSAERPKGSFSTLEIQRTEQGDSAMYLCASSPEGRGHEQYFGPGTRLTVT.

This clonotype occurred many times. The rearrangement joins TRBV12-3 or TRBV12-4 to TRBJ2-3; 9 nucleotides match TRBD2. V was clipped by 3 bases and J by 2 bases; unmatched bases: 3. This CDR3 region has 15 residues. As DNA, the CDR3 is TGTGCCAGCAGTTTGCTAGCGGGGCACACAGATACGCAGTATTTT. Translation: CASSLLAGHTDTQYF.